Following are 21 T cell receptor beta chains from one sample sequenced in a study of T cells in Graves' hyperthyroidism and ophthalmopathy. Amplification of TCR beta CDR3 regions was performed using RNA transcripts as template. HTBI primers were the set used in a first-round RT-PCR of the TCR CDR3. Via MiXCR, TCRdb re-called the multiplex PCR reads, giving one row per CDR3 protein. The sample consists of a few hundred thousand distinct CDR3 sequences, approximately 15% of them appearing once. Sequenced sample: blood. The receptors derive from a young woman with Graves' hyperthyroidism.

This clonotype was counted between two and nine times. Here the CDR3 DNA reads TGCGCCAGCAGCCCAGGGAGGCGCGAGCAGTACTTC. Amino acid sequence: CASSPGRREQYF. This sequence joins TRBV4-1 and TRBJ2-7, with a weak D call TRBD2 (6 bases). The germline V and J ends were trimmed by 4 bases and 6 bases, with 10 bases remaining between them. The V gene's germline CDR1 is MGHRA and CDR2 YSYEKL. The CDR3 extends over 12 amino acids.

This clonotype was counted between two and nine times. V usage is TRBV20-1 and J usage is TRBJ1-3; 7 bases align to TRBD1. The length of the CDR3 is 13 residues. The trim removed 7 bases at V and 3 bases at J, leaving 6 bases unmatched. Germline lookup yields CDR1 DFQATT and CDR2 SNEGSKA (reference sequence). CDR3 amino acids: CSGKGQIGNTIYF. The CDR3 bases are TGCAGTGGCAAGGGACAGATTGGAAACACCATATATTTT.

This clonotype appeared a few times. The chain joins TRBV6-1 to TRBJ2-7; weak D call: TRBD2 (6 bases). This CDR3 has 15 residues. The germline gives CDR1 MNHNS, CDR2 SASEGT. Trimming left V 7 bases short and J 0 bases short, with 16 bases between. CDR3 residues: CASTRDFSSSYEQYF. CDR3 in DNA: TGTGCCAGCACTCGGGACTTCTCAAGCTCCTACGAGCAGTACTTC.

This clonotype has at least ten counts. The J gene is TRBJ2-1, the V gene TRBV18; no firm D call. Germline values: CDR1 KGHSH, CDR2 LQKENI. V lost 3 bases and J lost 1, with 7 bases in between. The CDR3 has 14 residues. The CDR3 loop is CASSPGQSYNEQFF. CDR3 sequence (DNA): TGTGCCAGCTCACCGGGTCAATCCTACAATGAGCAGTTCTTC.

This clonotype was observed at least ten times. The gene calls are TRBV28 and TRBJ2-7; 8 bases fit TRBD1. From germline, CDR1 is MDHEN and CDR2 SYDVKM. With 5 bases clipped from V and 2 bases from J, the junction kept 5 bases outside the gene matches. The CDR3 loop spans 14 amino acids. CDR3 DNA: TGTGCCAGCAGTGAGGGACAGGTCCCCTACGAGCAGTACTTC. This translates into CASSEGQVPYEQYF.

This clonotype showed up many times. The gene calls are TRBV7-2 and TRBJ2-1, with TRBD2 matching over 13 bases. This CDR3 comprises 16 residues. The J segment lost 6 bases and the V segment lost 5 bases, leaving 7 bases of the junction unmatched. Looked up from germline, CDR1 is SGHTA and CDR2 is FQGNSA. The CDR3 spells CASSPGTSGNSNEQFF. In DNA form, the CDR3 reads TGTGCCAGCAGCCCGGGGACTAGCGGGAATAGCAATGAGCAGTTCTTC.

This clonotype was seen only a few times. The chain couples TRBV6-1 to TRBJ2-3, with D perhaps TRBD2 (5 bases). Germline values: CDR1 MNHNS, CDR2 SASEGT. This CDR3 comprises 14 residues. Trimming left V 11 bases short and J 1 base short, with 16 bases between. In DNA, the CDR3 is TGTGCCTCCGACCGGGGAGTTGGCACAGATACGCAGTATTTT. This encodes CASDRGVGTDTQYF.

On this clonotype itself: A junction end diverges from the germline sequence, so it may reflect a read error. The rearrangement joins TRBV5-1 to TRBJ2-6; 8 bases line up with TRBD1. The CDR3 totals 19 residues. CDR1 and CDR2 from the germline V gene are SGHRS and YFSETQ. The CDR3 reads CASSISDRAPLGGANVLTF. CDR3 bases: TGTGCCAGCAGCATCTCGGACAGGGCCCCATTAGGTGGGGCCAACGTCCTGACTTTC.

This clonotype was recorded a few times. The V gene is TRBV6-1, the J gene TRBJ2-2; either TRBD1 or TRBD2 may fit D (5 bases each). The germline V gene has CDR1 MNHNS and CDR2 SASEGT. This CDR3 contains 14 residues. V was trimmed by 8 bases and J by 5 bases, leaving 15 bases between them. The CDR3: CASSRDGDTGELFF. CDR3 nucleotides: TGTGCCAGCTCCCGGGACGGGGATACCGGGGAGCTGTTTTTT.

This clonotype was counted a few times. The chain employs TRBV15 and TRBJ2-1; a possible D gene is TRBD2 (7 bases). CDR1 and CDR2 from the germline V gene are LNHNV and YYDKDF (reference sequence). V gave up 5 bases and J gave up 5 bases, with 19 bases separating them. This CDR3 spans 16 amino acids. CDR3 bases: TGTGCCACCAGCGTGCGGAGGGGGGGATCTCACAATGAGCAGTTCTTC. Translated: CATSVRRGGSHNEQFF.

This clonotype has more than one count but fewer than ten. The chain employs TRBV19 and TRBJ2-3, with 9 bases matching TRBD2. The CDR3 covers 16 residues. The germline V gene encodes CDR1 LNHDA and CDR2 SQIVND (reference sequence). Unmatched junction bases numbered 8, after V lost 5 bases and J lost 2 bases. The CDR3 bases are TGTGCCAGTAGTGTCCTAGCGGGGTTAAACACAGATACGCAGTATTTT. It codes for CASSVLAGLNTDTQYF. Full variable domain (remainder filled in from reference TRBV19 and TRBJ2-3): DGGITQSPKYLFRKEGQNVTLSCEQNLNHDAMYWYRQDPGQGLRLIYYSQIVNDFQKGDIAEGYSVSREKKESFPLTVTSAQKNPTAFYLCASSVLAGLNTDTQYFGPGTRLTVL.

The rearrangement links TRBV7-2 to TRBJ2-1; a weak D match, TRBD2 (7 bases). The germline V and J ends were trimmed by 1 base and 9 bases, with 16 bases remaining between them. Germline V gene sequence: CDR1 SGHTA, CDR2 FQGNSA. CDR3 length: 15 amino acids. The CDR3 DNA reads as TGTGCCAGCAGCTTAGTTGCGGGAGAGGGGGTTGAGCAGTTCTTC. Encoded protein: CASSLVAGEGVEQFF. The whole variable domain, filled in from reference TRBV7-2 and TRBJ2-1, reads GAGVSQSPSNKVTEKGKDVELRCDPISGHTALYWYRQSLGQGLEFLIYFQGNSAPDKSGLPSDRFSAERTGGSVSTLTIQRTQQEDSAVYLCASSLVAGEGVEQFFGPGTRLTVL.

In this sample, this clonotype turned up a few times. V is TRBV6-1 and J is TRBJ2-7; TRBD2 agrees at 8 bases. Losses at the gene ends were 7 bases for V and 7 bases for J; bases not matched to a gene: 6. The CDR3 consists of 12 residues. Germline assignment: CDR1 MNHNS and CDR2 SASEGT. The CDR3 protein is CASNLRGGEQYF. The CDR3 DNA sequence: TGTGCCAGCAACCTACGGGGGGGAGAGCAGTACTTC.

In its sample, this clonotype was seen many times. The gene calls are TRBV12-5 and TRBJ2-1; TRBD2 agrees at 7 bases. The CDR3 loop spans 16 amino acids. Germline CDR1 reads LGHNT; CDR2 reads FRNRAP. Unmatched junction bases numbered 11, after V lost 5 bases and J lost 4 bases. Here the CDR3 DNA reads TGTGCTAGTGGTCCAAGAGCTAGCGGAGAATACAATGAGCAGTTCTTC. It yields the protein CASGPRASGEYNEQFF.

This clonotype was counted only a few times. The chain carries TRBV5-8 and TRBJ2-7; 9 bases line up with TRBD2. Germline trimming cut 2 bases from V and 5 bases from J; bases unmatched to any gene: 8. Germline values: CDR1 SGHTS, CDR2 YDEGEE. This CDR3 has 15 residues. The DNA of the CDR3 is TGTGCCAGCAGCTTAAATCGTCTAGCGGGAAACGAGCAGTACTTC. Translated: CASSLNRLAGNEQYF.

V gene TRBV6-1 combines with J gene TRBJ2-3; weak D call: TRBD1 (6 bases). The CDR3 totals 16 residues. Trimming shortened V by 1 base and J by 2 bases, and 13 bases separated the two germline ends. Germline CDR1 and CDR2: MNHNS and SASEGT. CDR3: CASSEGGRLVTDTQYF. CDR3 DNA sequence: TGTGCCAGCAGTGAAGGGGGGCGGTTAGTCACAGATACGCAGTATTTT.

In its sample, this clonotype was seen a few times. The chain uses TRBV6-1 and TRBJ1-1; no clear D gene. Trimming cost V 3 bases and J 6 bases, with 8 bases left between them. Germline V gene lookup returns CDR1 MNHNS and CDR2 SASEGT. The CDR3 has 12 residues. The CDR3 DNA sequence: TGTGCCAGCAGTGACGCGGTGTCTGAAGCTTTCTTT. Residues: CASSDAVSEAFF.

This rearrangement joins TRBV2 to TRBJ2-5; D is unresolved. In germline, CDR1 is SNHLY, CDR2 FYNNEI. The V gene lost 3 bases and the J gene lost 5 bases, with 4 bases spanning the gap. The CDR3 has 11 amino acids. CDR3 region: CASSESETQYF. The CDR3 DNA is TGTGCCAGCAGTGAGTCGGAGACCCAGTACTTC.

V usage is TRBV4-1 and J usage is TRBJ2-2; 12 nucleotides match TRBD2. This CDR3 comprises 17 residues. Germline-derived CDR1 and CDR2 are MGHRA and YSYEKL. Trimming removed 1 base from V and 4 bases from J; junction bases left unmatched: 4. The CDR3 loop reads CASSQVWGLAGTGELFF. The CDR3 DNA sequence: TGCGCCAGCAGCCAAGTCTGGGGACTAGCGGGCACCGGGGAGCTGTTTTTT.

CDR3 nucleotide sequence: TGTGCCAGCAGCCAAAGTCAGGGATTTCAGGCTTTCTTT. Protein: CASSQSQGFQAFF. The chain joins TRBV14 to TRBJ1-1; maybe TRBD1 (5 bases). The CDR3 covers 13 residues. Germline-derived CDR1 and CDR2 are SGHDN and FVKESK. Trimming left V 2 bases short and J 11 bases short, with 15 bases between.

The chain recombines TRBV6-5 with TRBJ1-3; unclear D gene. Trimming cost V 3 bases and J 8 bases, with 8 bases left between them. The CDR3 is 12 amino acids. The germline V gene encodes CDR1 MNHEY and CDR2 SVGAGI. The chain's CDR3 is CASSYRGYTIYF. CDR3 DNA: TGTGCCAGCAGTTATCGAGGATACACCATATATTTT.